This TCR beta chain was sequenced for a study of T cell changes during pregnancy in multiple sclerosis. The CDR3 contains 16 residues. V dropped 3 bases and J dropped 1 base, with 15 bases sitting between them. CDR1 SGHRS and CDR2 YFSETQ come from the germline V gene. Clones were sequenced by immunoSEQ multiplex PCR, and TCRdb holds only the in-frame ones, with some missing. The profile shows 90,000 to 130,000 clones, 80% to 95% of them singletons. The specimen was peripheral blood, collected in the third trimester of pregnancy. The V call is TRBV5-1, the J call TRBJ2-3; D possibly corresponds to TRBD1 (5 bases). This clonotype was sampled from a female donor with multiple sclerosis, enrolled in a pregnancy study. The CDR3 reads CASSSPVRAGTDTQYF. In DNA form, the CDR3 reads TGCGCCAGCAGCTCGCCGGTCAGGGCTGGCACAGATACGCAGTATTTT.